Following are 3 T cell receptor beta chains from one sample sequenced in a study of post-analysis software for immune sequencing data. Points from the study as a whole: The study found TRBV5-6, TRBV5-1 and TRBV20-1 among five or six TRBV segments more frequent in patients than controls.

Unique molecular identifiers had been added to the TCR beta cDNA libraries. TCRdb re-called the PCR reads with MiXCR, one entry per CDR3 protein. The repertoire holds 400,000 to 500,000 distinct CDR3 sequences, with approximately 42% as singletons. These receptors' targets are unknown. Sequenced: blood. The source is a girl aged 2 to 10 with multiple sclerosis.

V is TRBV12-3 or TRBV12-4 and J is TRBJ2-1; 13 nucleotides line up with TRBD2. V gave up 6 bases and J gave up 6 bases; unmatched junction bases: 5. The CDR3 has 15 residues. CDR3 sequence: CASRLAGGKVNEQFF. CDR3 nucleotides: TGTGCCAGCAGACTAGCGGGAGGGAAGGTCAATGAGCAGTTCTTC.

This clonotype was counted many times. Here the CDR3 reads CATGTDQETQYF. The CDR3 nucleotides are TGTGCCACGGGGACCGACCAAGAGACCCAGTACTTC. The chain joins TRBV12-3 or TRBV12-4 to TRBJ2-5; D tentatively fits TRBD1 or TRBD2 (5 bases each). Trimming stripped 10 bases from V and 0 bases from J, with 9 bases between. This CDR3 is built from 12 residues.

This chain uses TRBV7-9 with TRBJ1-2; D remains unclear. CDR3 length: 14 residues. The germline V and J ends were trimmed by 1 base and 6 bases, with 12 bases remaining between them. Germline CDR1 SEHNR, CDR2 FQNEAQ (reference sequence). The CDR3 nucleotides are TGTGCCAGCAGCTTAGGTATAATCCAGAATGGCTACACCTTC. Translating gives CASSLGIIQNGYTF.